This TCR beta chain was obtained from a study of T cell clonotyping in hematopoietic cell transplantation. Data came from immunoSEQ multiplex PCR; TCRdb stores just in-frame clones and leaves some out. This sample has 9,500 to 13,000 clones, with 85% to 90% found just once. The TCR was taken from a female patient over 55 who had an allogeneic stem cell transplant from an unrelated donor, so the T cells may come from the graft donor. Some clones in this sample may be carry-over from other donors' samples. Sequencing was performed on PBMCs, taken 100 days after allogeneic stem cell transplant.

The CDR3 DNA is TGTGCCAGCAGCAAACAGGGGAGCTCCTACAATGAGCAGTTCTTC. It yields the protein CASSKQGSSYNEQFF. This sequence joins TRBV9 and TRBJ2-1, with 7 bases matching TRBD1. The CDR3 runs 15 residues. The V and J ends lost 4 bases and 0 bases, in that order; junction bases with no gene match: 4. The germline gives CDR1 SGDLS, CDR2 YYNGEE.